This T cell receptor (beta chain) was sequenced during a study of metastatic and nonmetastatic thyroid tumors. Study-level background: Peripheral blood and tumor or nodule samples from malignant and benign thyroid patients were compared.

The CDR3 has 13 amino acids. Germline CDR1 reads SEHNR; CDR2 reads FQNEAQ (reference sequence). No treatment of any kind had been given to any patient before thyroid surgery. A note on this clone: An end of the junction does not agree with germline; a read error may underlie this.

Authors' analysis steps: Construction of a distant-metastasis classifier for papillary thyroid cancer relied on CDR3 differences across clinicopathological groups. TCRdb reprocessed the PCR reads via MiXCR. The V and J calls were determined by TCRdb, not by the authors. The sample gives around 22,000 clones, approximately 20% of which show up once; about 4.6% is in the top ten. Sequenced: blood. The receptor was derived from a male donor with papillary thyroid cancer or a benign thyroid nodule (not recorded which). Some clones in this sample may be carry-over from other donors' samples. V is TRBV7-9 and J is TRBJ2-3, with D possibly TRBD1 on 5 matching bases. DNA of the CDR3: TGTGCCATCAGGGAAGTGAGCACATATACGCAGTATTTT. This gives the protein CAIREVSTYTQYF. The full variable domain, its missing parts supplied by reference TRBV7-9 and TRBJ2-3, is DTGVSQNPRHKITKRGQNVTFRCDPISEHNRLYWYRQTLGQGPEFLTYFQNEAQLEKSRLLSDRFSAERPKGSFSTLEIQRTEQGDSAMYLCAIREVSTYTQYFGPGTRLTVL.